Following are 19 T cell receptor beta chains from one sample sequenced in a study of vaccination effects on CD4 cells after COVID-19. Data came from immunoSEQ multiplex PCR; TCRdb stores just in-frame clones and leaves some out. The repertoire consists of about 54,000 clones, with 80% occurring once and the leading ten covering more than 2%. Sequencing was preceded by expansion of antigen-specific CD4+ T cells with viral peptide pools in the ViraFEST assay. Investigators separated out CD4+ T cells once around 10 days of culture had passed. No antigen has been identified for these receptors. The source was CD4+ T cells from PBMCs cultured with HCoV-229E spike peptides, collected before COVID-19 vaccination. Receptors originate from a human donor who received a COVID-19 vaccine.

The CDR3 DNA is TGTGCCACAAAGGGCGGGGGAGGGGCAGATACGCAGTATTTT. This encodes CATKGGGGADTQYF. This rearrangement joins TRBV27 to TRBJ2-3, with 7 nucleotides matching TRBD2. The CDR3 has 14 amino acids. Trimming at V came to 10 bases and at J to 4 bases, leaving 11 bases not matched to a gene. CDR1 MNHEY and CDR2 SMNVEV come from the germline V gene (reference sequence).

This clone showed up just a few times. CDR3 in amino acids: CASSIPSHHRAAISGNTIYF. DNA for the CDR3: TGTGCCAGCAGCATCCCTTCCCACCATAGGGCAGCTATCTCTGGAAACACCATATATTTT. The chain is built from TRBV21-1 and TRBJ1-3. TRBV21-1 is a documented pseudogene. The CDR3 is made up of 20 amino acids.

The chain employs TRBV19 and TRBJ1-2; D not resolved. CDR1 is LNHDA and CDR2 is SQIVND in the germline V gene (reference sequence). Trimming stripped 0 bases from V and 4 bases from J, with 6 bases between. This CDR3 has 13 amino acids. CDR3 in amino acids: CASSIETFYGYTF. The CDR3, as DNA: TGTGCCAGTAGTATAGAGACCTTCTATGGCTACACCTTC.

The chain has TRBV18 and TRBJ2-3; TRBD1 is a possible D gene (7 bases). The V end lost 4 bases, the J end lost 1 base, and 18 bases lay between the germline ends. CDR3 length equals 17 residues. Germline CDR1 KGHSH, CDR2 LQKENI. This CDR3 is CASSLTQGGGGTDTQYF. The CDR3 DNA reads TGTGCCAGCTCACTTACCCAGGGGGGCGGCGGCACAGATACGCAGTATTTT.

V gene TRBV27 combines with J gene TRBJ2-1; 7 bases agree with TRBD1. CDR1 is MNHEY and CDR2 is SMNVEV in the germline V gene (reference sequence). The CDR3 length is 14 residues. After removal of 4 bases from V and 5 bases from J, the junction contained 5 bases not matched to a gene. Here the CDR3 reads CASSSTGPHNEQFF. Here the CDR3 DNA reads TGTGCCAGCAGTTCGACAGGGCCTCACAATGAGCAGTTCTTC.

The chain uses TRBV28 and TRBJ1-2, with D maybe TRBD1 (6 bases). Trimming pared 4 bases from V and 8 bases from J, leaving 20 bases between. Germline V gene sequence: CDR1 MDHEN, CDR2 SYDVKM. The CDR3 consists of 15 residues. The CDR3 nucleotides are TGTGCCAGCAGTTCGCGTGGCCAGGGCCAGGGGGGCTACACCTTC. Translating gives CASSSRGQGQGGYTF.

This clone was observed a single time. The chain uses TRBV6-2 or TRBV6-3 and TRBJ2-3, with 9 bases aligning to TRBD2. With 3 bases clipped from V and 4 bases from J, the junction kept 5 bases outside the gene matches. Germline V gene data show CDR1 as MNHEY and CDR2 as SVGEGT. This CDR3 is built from 15 residues. The CDR3 loop is CASSYAGGPADTQYF. In nucleotides, the CDR3 is TGTGCCAGCAGTTATGCGGGGGGGCCGGCAGATACGCAGTATTTT.

The chain is built from TRBV11-2 and TRBJ2-3; D perhaps matches TRBD2 (6 bases). There are 11 residues in the CDR3. Germline V gene lookup returns CDR1 SGHAT and CDR2 FQNNGV. The CDR3 loop reads CASGHTDTQYF. The DNA of the CDR3 is TGTGCGAGCGGGCACACAGATACGCAGTATTTT.

The chain employs TRBV6-4 and TRBJ2-3; D not certain. The CDR3 length is 13 residues. CDR1 is MRHNA and CDR2 is SNTAGT in the germline V gene. V gave up 2 bases and J gave up 2 bases, with 5 bases separating them. In DNA form, the CDR3 reads TGTGCCAGCAGTGACCAGGACACAGATACGCAGTATTTT. Its translation is CASSDQDTDTQYF.

The chain couples TRBV7-3 to TRBJ2-5, with D unresolved. The CDR3 totals 13 residues. The V end was cut by 4 bases, the J end by 1 base, with 7 bases between. Germline loops: CDR1 SGHTA, CDR2 FQGTGA. In DNA, the CDR3 is TGTGCCAGCAGCTACAGTTTCCAAGAGACCCAGTACTTC. This translates into CASSYSFQETQYF.

This chain connects TRBV5-1 to TRBJ2-2; 7 bases are a match to TRBD2. V was pared by 1 base and J by 7 bases, with 7 bases of the junction left unmatched. This CDR3 spans 15 amino acids. The V gene's germline CDR1 is SGHRS and CDR2 YFSETQ. CDR3 bases: TGCGCCAGCAGCTTGATGACTAGCACAAGCGGGGAGCTGTTTTTT. The encoded protein is CASSLMTSTSGELFF.

The chain is built from TRBV6-2 or TRBV6-3 and TRBJ2-7; D uncertain. There are 14 residues in the CDR3. Per the germline V gene, CDR1 is MNHEY and CDR2 is SVGEGT. V was clipped by 5 bases and J by 9 bases, with 20 bases between them. CDR3 region: CASSTGPGPVRQYV. CDR3 DNA sequence: TGTGCCAGCAGTACCGGGCCTGGACCTGTTAGGCAGTACGTC.

This clone was seen a few times. The rearrangement uses TRBV19 and TRBJ2-7; D possibly corresponds to TRBD1 (5 bases). The V gene's germline CDR1 is LNHDA and CDR2 SQIVND (reference sequence). Between the trimmed V and J ends, which lost 5 bases and 2 bases, there was a span of 16 bases. The CDR3 spans 15 residues. The DNA of the CDR3 is TGTGCCAGTAGTCGAACACACAGGTACCCCTACGAGCAGTACGTC. Amino acid sequence: CASSRTHRYPYEQYV.

J is TRBJ2-5 and V is TRBV4-1, with a weak D call TRBD1 (6 bases). CDR1 MGHRA and CDR2 YSYEKL come from the germline V gene. The V and J ends lost 4 bases and 0 bases respectively, with 12 bases between them. This CDR3 has 15 amino acids. In DNA form, the CDR3 reads TGCGCCAGCAGCCGAGGCGGACAGAACCAAGAGACCCAGTACTTC. Its translation is CASSRGGQNQETQYF.

The rearrangement links TRBV5-1 to TRBJ2-1; no clear D. The CDR3 runs to 14 residues. CDR1 and CDR2 from the germline V gene are SGHRS and YFSETQ. The V and J ends lost 0 bases and 6 bases respectively, with 10 bases between them. In nucleotides, the CDR3 is TGCGCCAGCAGCTTGGAGTACACTCCCAATGAGCAGTTCTTC. Residues: CASSLEYTPNEQFF.

A single count supports this clone. This chain joins TRBV9 and TRBJ2-5; 9 positions match TRBD2. The CDR3 runs to 17 residues. V lost 4 bases, J lost 2 bases, and 12 bases stayed unmatched. Germline loops: CDR1 SGDLS, CDR2 YYNGEE. The CDR3 is CASSPGARSGGQETQYF. The CDR3 DNA sequence: TGTGCCAGCAGCCCCGGTGCGCGTAGCGGGGGACAAGAGACCCAGTACTTC.

The chain couples TRBV28 to TRBJ1-5; D is unclear. The CDR3 loop spans 12 amino acids. Between the trimmed V and J ends, which lost 10 bases and 0 bases, there was a span of 7 bases. Germline values: CDR1 MDHEN, CDR2 SYDVKM. The CDR3 loop is CATRSSNQPQHF. The CDR3 coding sequence is TGTGCCACCCGTAGTAGCAATCAGCCCCAGCATTTT. The full variable domain, rest sourced from reference TRBV28 and TRBJ1-5, is DVKVTQSSRYLVKRTGEKVFLECVQDMDHENMFWYRQDPGLGLRLIYFSYDVKMKEKGDIPEGYSVSREKKERFSLILESASTNQTSMYLCATRSSNQPQHFGDGTRLSIL.

V is TRBV5-4 and J is TRBJ2-5; weak D call: TRBD1 (6 bases). Deletions cut 4 bases from V and 4 bases from J, with 11 bases between. The CDR3 contains 13 residues. Germline CDR1 SGHNT, CDR2 YYREEE (reference sequence). The CDR3 sequence is CASSLVGGETQYF. The CDR3, as DNA: TGTGCCAGCAGCCTTGTAGGGGGAGAGACCCAGTACTTC.

This chain joins TRBV29-1 and TRBJ1-1; no reliable D call. The germline V gene has CDR1 SQVTM and CDR2 ANQGSEA. The V end was cut by 4 bases, the J end by 3 bases, with 18 bases between. The CDR3 consists of 15 residues. Here the CDR3 reads CSVGGFRAGDTEAFF. For the CDR3, the DNA is TGCAGCGTTGGTGGCTTTAGGGCTGGGGACACTGAAGCTTTCTTT.